Sequencing of this T cell receptor (beta chain) was carried out in a study of cytomegalovirus exposure and HLA in healthy donors. Background on the study: An early data release held tens of millions of unique TCRs from HLA-typed donors.

General study findings and limits: A later analysis showed TCR association rates differing by HLA locus, peaking at DRB1 and lowest at HLA-C. In an earlier analysis, about 87% or about 30%: the productive usage of most TCR beta V segments.

Regarding this clone: No antigen is known for it.

Amplification used 60 Vbeta primers and 13 Jbeta primers. Authors' processing steps: An analysis performed later counted about 80 million unique TCR beta chains (roughly 11 million of them shared). Assay used: immunoSEQ multiplex PCR; TCRdb lists only in-frame clones, some missing. The V and J calls and clone size come from that table; D and trimming were worked out from the DNA. The sample includes about 160,000 clones, roughly 80% of them seen just once. This receptor was identified in a girl aged 5-17 years in good health and CMV-seropositive. Source material: PBMCs.

The CDR3, as DNA: TGTGCCAGCAGTCCCTGGGGGGGGGAGAGTCGGGAGCAGTACTTC. It is translated as CASSPWGGESREQYF. V usage is TRBV27 and J usage is TRBJ2-7, with 7 bases fitting TRBD2. V shed 5 bases, J shed 7 bases, and the junction held 14 bases outside the gene matches. The CDR3 has 15 residues. Germline V lookup: CDR1 MNHEY, CDR2 SMNVEV (reference sequence).